This T cell receptor beta chain was found in a study of blood T cell repertoires in COVID-19. Study-level information: The United States, Italy and Spain supplied acute and convalescent COVID-19 samples. T cells, B-cell-depleted T cells, or PBMCs provided the cDNA or gDNA that served as material.

The germline V gene has CDR1 MGHDK and CDR2 SYGVNS. The CDR3 is made up of 17 amino acids. Trimming cost V 3 bases and J 0 bases, with 12 bases left between them. Original data processing: Reference gene primers were amplified, and this amplification served to estimate nucleated cell counts. The assay was immunoSEQ multiplex PCR, and TCRdb's table has in-frame clones only and misses some. V and J calls and clone size are given by that table; D and trimming were obtained from the DNA. Of roughly 320,000 clones detected, around 89% appear once; the ten largest clones hold roughly 6%. Patients of the Seattle cohort, enrolled during active infection, were followed longitudinally.

V gene TRBV25-1 combines with J gene TRBJ2-6; D might be TRBD1 (5 bases). The sample comprised peripheral blood. This TCR derives from a woman in her 50s with COVID-19, enrolled during active disease. This CDR3 is CASSDNRWHSGANVLTF. The CDR3 nucleotides are TGTGCCAGCAGTGATAACAGGTGGCACTCTGGGGCCAACGTCCTGACTTTC.